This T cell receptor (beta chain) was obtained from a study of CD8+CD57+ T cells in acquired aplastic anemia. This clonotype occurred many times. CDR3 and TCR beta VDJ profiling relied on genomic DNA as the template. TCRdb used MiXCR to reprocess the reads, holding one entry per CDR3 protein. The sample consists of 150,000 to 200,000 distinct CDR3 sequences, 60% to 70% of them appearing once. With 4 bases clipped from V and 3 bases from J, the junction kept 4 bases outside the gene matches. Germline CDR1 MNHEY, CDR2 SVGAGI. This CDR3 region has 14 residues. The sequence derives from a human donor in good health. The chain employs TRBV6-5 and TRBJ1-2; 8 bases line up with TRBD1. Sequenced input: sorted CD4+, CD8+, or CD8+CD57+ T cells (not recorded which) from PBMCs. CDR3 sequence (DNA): TGTGCCAGCAGTTCTACAGGGGGGTACTATGGCTACACCTTC. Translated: CASSSTGGYYGYTF.